This T cell receptor beta chain is from a study of blood T cell repertoires in COVID-19 (dated by TCRdb to 2019 to 2021). Context from the whole study: Samples from collaborators originated in the United States, Italy and Spain and spanned both the acute and convalescent phases of COVID-19. The prospective study material was composed of cDNA or gDNA derived from T cells, B-cell-depleted T cells, or PBMCs. Subjects who had been exposed to COVID-19, were actively infected with it, or had recovered from it provided the deeply sampled blood TCRbeta repertoires that made up the dataset. The repertoires were released in a freely available public database intended as a resource for research on the immune response to SARS-CoV-2. Samples came from the ongoing ImmuneRACE study (first 160 participants) plus 1,254 subjects from 6 global collaborators. Sample metadata almost always included a de-identified subject ID, COVID-19 status, age in years and sex. HLA class I and class II types, where available, came from metadata supplied by the sample provider rather than from assay-based typing.

TCRbeta CDR3 regions were amplified from genomic DNA using the immunoSEQ Assay, a bias-controlled multiplex PCR. The paper's processing steps were these. Within the assay, amplification of reference gene primers was used to estimate how many nucleated cells each sample contained. To quantify the absolute abundance of each unique TCRbeta CDR3 rearrangement, sequence reads were collapsed and filtered. For each sample, productive Simpson clonality was calculated by taking the square root of Simpson's diversity index across productive rearrangements. TCRdb provides this immuneACCESS table in a form limited to in-frame rearrangements. Some clones are lacking; in checked studies, under half of them reflect an unresolved V gene, and why the rest are absent is not known. V and J calls plus clone size are reproduced from that table; the DNA served to infer D and trimming. This sample is represented by fewer than 250,000 clones; about 84% of them were singletons. Of the sample, about 2% is held by the ten largest clones.

Concerning this clone: Its specific antigen is unknown. There are no base qualities to consult, and no much larger clone falls within one base.

V ends up 3 bases short and J 3 bases short, with an unmatched junction base count of 8. CDR1 and CDR2 are read off the germline V gene as SGHDN and FVKESK. Spanning cysteine to phenylalanine, the CDR3 consists of 16 amino acids. CDR3 DNA only is kept here, 48 bases in frame from base 1. The full study reports these points: The quantity of clinical and demographic metadata differed by source and by participant and was supplied without curation.

Participants in the prospective study were aged about 18 to 89 years, lived in 20 to 25 United States geographic areas, and enrolled through a virtual design. Cohort assignment in the prospective study relied on participant-reported clinical history from a screening survey and a study questionnaire. For ImmuneRACE Cohort 3, a participant was defined as recovered based on two consecutive negative NP/OP PCR tests, clearance by a healthcare professional, or resolution of symptoms. In the prospective study, mobile phlebotomists collected whole blood, serum and a nasopharyngeal or oropharyngeal swab from each participant. Over a roughly two-month period, participants in the prospective study had the option of providing additional blood draws and questionnaires. Prospective study blood samples were shipped either frozen or at room temperature before DNA extraction.

This receptor was obtained from a man aged 55 to 69 who had recovered from COVID-19. Sequenced: PBMCs or T cells enriched from blood (not recorded which). This chain is built from TRBV14 and TRBJ2-3, and 8 junction bases match TRBD1. For the CDR3, the sequence is CASSHRTGRVTDTQYF. The nucleotides are TGTGCCAGCAGCCACCGGACAGGGCGGGTTACAGATACGCAGTATTTT.